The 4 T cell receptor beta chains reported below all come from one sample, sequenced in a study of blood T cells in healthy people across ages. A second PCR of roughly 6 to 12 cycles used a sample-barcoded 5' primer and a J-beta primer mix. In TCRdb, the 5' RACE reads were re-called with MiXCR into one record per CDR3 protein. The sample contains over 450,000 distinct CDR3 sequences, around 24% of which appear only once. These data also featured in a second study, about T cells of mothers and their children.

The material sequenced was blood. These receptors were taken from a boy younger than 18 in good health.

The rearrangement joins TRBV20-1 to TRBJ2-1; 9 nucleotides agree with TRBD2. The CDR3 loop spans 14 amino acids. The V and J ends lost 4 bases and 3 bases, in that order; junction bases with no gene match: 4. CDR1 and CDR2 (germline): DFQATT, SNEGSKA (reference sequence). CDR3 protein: CSATSGTDYNEQFF. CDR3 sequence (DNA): TGCAGTGCTACTAGCGGGACCGACTACAATGAGCAGTTCTTC.

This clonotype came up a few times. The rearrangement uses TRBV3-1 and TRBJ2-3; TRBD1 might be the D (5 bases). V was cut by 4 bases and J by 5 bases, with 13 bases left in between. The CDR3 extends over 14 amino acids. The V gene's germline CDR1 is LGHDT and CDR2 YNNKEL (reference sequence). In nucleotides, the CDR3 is TGTGCCAGCAGCCCGACAGTGAAGGAAGATACGCAGTATTTT. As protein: CASSPTVKEDTQYF.

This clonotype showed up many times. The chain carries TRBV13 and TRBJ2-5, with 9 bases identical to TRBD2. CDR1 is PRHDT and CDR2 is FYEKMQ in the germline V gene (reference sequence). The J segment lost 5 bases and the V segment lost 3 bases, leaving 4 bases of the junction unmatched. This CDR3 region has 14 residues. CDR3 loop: CASSLTSGAETQYF. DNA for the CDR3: TGTGCCAGCAGCTTGACTAGCGGCGCGGAGACCCAGTACTTC.

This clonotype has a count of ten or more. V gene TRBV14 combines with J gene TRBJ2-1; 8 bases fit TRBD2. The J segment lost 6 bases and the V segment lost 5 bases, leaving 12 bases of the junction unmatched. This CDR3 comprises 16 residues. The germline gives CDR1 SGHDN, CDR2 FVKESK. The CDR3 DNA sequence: TGTGCCAGCAGCTCTGGGGAAGCGGGAGTACGCAATGAGCAGTTCTTC. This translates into CASSSGEAGVRNEQFF.